This T cell receptor (beta chain) was sequenced in a study of shared clonotypes between healthy human individuals. Across the study: Per-donor plates numbered three CD4 naive, three CD4 memory, two CD8 naive and one CD8 memory.

The material for each subset, its genomic DNA, was split evenly across several immunoSEQ plates. Sequencing used immunoSEQ multiplex PCR; TCRdb keeps in-frame clones, though not all of them. The data show 600,000 to 750,000 clones, approximately 75% seen once. With respect to this clone: The same CDR3 arises from other DNA sequences in this sample as well.

The CDR3 extends over 15 amino acids. Germline trimming cut 4 bases from V and 0 bases from J; bases unmatched to any gene: 4. Germline lookup yields CDR1 SGHRS and CDR2 YFSETQ. Sequencing used memory CD4+ T cells sorted from blood. Stated subset: CD45RA-negative fraction. The TCR was taken from a woman between 25 and 40 years old in good health. The genes are TRBV5-1 and TRBJ2-1; TRBD2 agrees at 7 bases. The CDR3 region has the DNA TGCGCCAGCAGCCAGGCTAGCGGCTCCTACAATGAGCAGTTCTTC. This encodes CASSQASGSYNEQFF.